Below, one T cell receptor beta chain is given with its context. This clonotype was picked up one time. Which antigen it targets is not known. The record has no base qualities; no much larger clone is one base away. Support from one read is weak. This was a case-control study nested in a cohort of healthcare workers in London, UK, who had nasopharyngeal swab PCR tests and blood samples taken every week. Healthcare workers were recruited during the week of the UK lockdown, between 23 and 31 March 2020, and followed weekly for up to roughly 16 weeks. The method was 5' RACE. The reads were generated on a NextSeq 500. In the TCR library protocol, unique molecular identifiers were attached to individual cDNA molecules to correct for PCR bias and sequencing error. Sequencing covered both TCR alpha and beta chains, and within each sample the abundances of alpha and beta sequences were tightly co-correlated. Per the authors' processing: Decombinator V4 was used to perform V gene, J gene and CDR3 annotation of TCR sequences. TCRs were defined as expanded if a significant change between any two time points was detected under a Poisson model with p below 0.0001. TCR abundances were normalised to the total number of TCRs sequenced per sample and expressed as counts per million. MAIT TCRs were defined by TRAV1-2 paired with TRAJ12, TRAJ20 or TRAJ33, and iNKT TCRs by TRAV10 paired with TRAJ18. VDJdb, accessed 1 November 2021, was searched for CMV, EBV and SARS-CoV-2 annotated TCRs, with TCRs annotated for multiple antigens excluded. The raw public data were reprocessed by TCRdb itself: fastp quality trimming at Q25, MiXCR clonotype calling, in-frame beta chains only. Each CDR3 protein appears once, grouped with its most common genes and DNA. The V and J calls and clone size come from TCRdb's table, not from the authors' own analysis. This sample gives 53,000 or so distinct CDR3 sequences in total; more than 6.5% of them show up just once. The ten most abundant clones make up approximately 5% of the sample.

The germline V gene yields SGHVS for CDR1 and FQNEAQ for CDR2. CDR3 length: 14 amino acids, cysteine to phenylalanine. Of all the DNA, just the CDR3 is kept, 42 bases in frame from base 1. The V end loses 2 bases and the J end loses 7 bases, and a stretch of 9 bases separates them. These data are taken from a study of early T cells in non-severe SARS-CoV-2 infection (dated by TCRdb to the early 2020s). The study in broad terms: Because TCR sequencing was done on bulk RNA from unsorted whole blood, the alpha and beta chains could not be paired. The study at large found these results: VDJdb matching was skewed toward anti-spike CD8 responses and likely underestimated virus-specific expansions by missing private and CD4 specificities.

Sequenced input: whole blood. The source of this sequence is an adult who was a healthcare worker with PCR-confirmed SARS-CoV-2 infection or an uninfected control (not recorded which). The V and J genes are TRBV7-8 and TRBJ1-6, with the identity of the D gene unclear. The DNA sequence is as follows: TGTGCCAGCAGCTTAATCAGAGGCAATTCACCCCTCCACTTT. This encodes CASSLIRGNSPLHF.